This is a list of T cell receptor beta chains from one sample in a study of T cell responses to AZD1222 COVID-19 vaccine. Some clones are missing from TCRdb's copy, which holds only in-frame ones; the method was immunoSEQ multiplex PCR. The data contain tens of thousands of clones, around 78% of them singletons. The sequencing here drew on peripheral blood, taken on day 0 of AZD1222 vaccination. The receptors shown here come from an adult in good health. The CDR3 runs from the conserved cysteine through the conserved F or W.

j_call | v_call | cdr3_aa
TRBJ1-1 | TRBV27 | CASSLWGQGPNTEAFF
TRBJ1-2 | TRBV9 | CASSVGPGSDYGYTF
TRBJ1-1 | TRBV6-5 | CASSYDRGLNTEAFF
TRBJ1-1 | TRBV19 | CASSMRGKGDTEAFF
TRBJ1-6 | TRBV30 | CAWTTGDVNSPLHF
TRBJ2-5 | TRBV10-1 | CASSESRAGHQETQYF
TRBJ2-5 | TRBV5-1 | CASSETGQPFSQETQYF
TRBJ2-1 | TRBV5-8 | CASRRTGHNEQFF
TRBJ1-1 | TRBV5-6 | CASSSGRVAFF
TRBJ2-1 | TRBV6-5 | CASSRLAGASIRRFF
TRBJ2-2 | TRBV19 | CASSIGYWGADTGELFF
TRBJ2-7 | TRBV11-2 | CASSPRAGGAYEQYF
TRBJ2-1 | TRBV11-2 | CASSLAGYREQFF
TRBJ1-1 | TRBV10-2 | CASSGARGQEAFF
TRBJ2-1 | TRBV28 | CASSPPPYNEQFF
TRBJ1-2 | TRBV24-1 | CATSGAGGYTF
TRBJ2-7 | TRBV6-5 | CASSYLGQRAREQYF
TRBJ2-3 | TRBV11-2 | CASSVGTGIGTDTQYF
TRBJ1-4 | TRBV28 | CASSFGGADEKLFF
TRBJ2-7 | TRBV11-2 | CASSRTDGSSYEQYF
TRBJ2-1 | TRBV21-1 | CASSKVCLAGINEQFF
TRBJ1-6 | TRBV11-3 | CASSSTGMGSPLHF
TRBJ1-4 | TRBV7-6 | CASSLDQRRGRGTNEKLFF
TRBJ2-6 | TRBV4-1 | CASSQERTGSGANVLTF
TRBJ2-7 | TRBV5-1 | CASSLSPGGYEQYF
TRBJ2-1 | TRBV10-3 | CAISDPTSGGYNEQFF
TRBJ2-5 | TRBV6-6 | CASSSRETQYF
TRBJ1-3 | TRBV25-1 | CASSVQGAGNTIYF
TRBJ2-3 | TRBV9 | CASSVASGRAGTDTQYF
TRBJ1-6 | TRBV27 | CASSLSQTGGPNSPLHF
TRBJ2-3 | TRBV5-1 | CASSLGTGDHTDTQYF
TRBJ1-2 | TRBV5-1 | CGQPGRTGAMWGNNYGYTF
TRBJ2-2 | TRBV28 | CASGNSNTGELFF
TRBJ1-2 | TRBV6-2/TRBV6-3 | CASSYSTDNYGYTF
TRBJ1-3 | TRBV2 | CASRPQGPTGNTIYF
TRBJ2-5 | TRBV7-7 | CASSLGTGWGQETQYF
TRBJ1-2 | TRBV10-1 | CARIEGQGKSVGGYTF
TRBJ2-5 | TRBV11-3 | CASSFYGQRNQETQYF
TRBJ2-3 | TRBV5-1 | CASSSPEDRGSDTQYF
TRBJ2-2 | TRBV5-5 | CASSFRDRGYSTGELFF
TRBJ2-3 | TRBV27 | CASSFGPHTDTQYF